One and the same sample provided the 14 T cell receptor beta chains below, sequenced in a study of T cell responses to AZD1222 COVID-19 vaccine. Libraries were prepared by immunoSEQ multiplex PCR; TCRdb keeps only in-frame clonotypes and omits some of them. The data contain around 100,000 clones, roughly 88% of them seen just once; the ten biggest clones take up around 8.7%. Sequencing used peripheral blood, obtained on day 0 of AZD1222 vaccination. The source is an adult in good health.

The chain combines TRBV5-6 with TRBJ1-1; D is unresolved. Per the germline V gene, CDR1 is SGHDT and CDR2 is YYEEEE. The V end lost 4 bases, the J end lost 1 base, and 11 bases lay between the germline ends. This CDR3 contains 14 residues. CDR3 DNA: TGTGCCAGCAGCGGCCTACAGAGGAACACTGAAGCTTTCTTT. Translated, it gives CASSGLQRNTEAFF.

The V and J genes are TRBV6-2 or TRBV6-3 and TRBJ2-7; D is unresolved. The CDR3 runs to 13 residues. Looked up from germline, CDR1 is MNHEY and CDR2 is SVGEGT. The germline V and J ends were trimmed by 4 bases and 3 bases, with 10 bases remaining between them. CDR3 nucleotide sequence: TGTGCCAGCAGTTCCCCCTTCGTCTACGAGCAGTACTTC. As protein: CASSSPFVYEQYF.

The chain employs TRBV9 and TRBJ2-1, with TRBD2 as a possible D gene (7 bases). Deletions cut 2 bases from V and 3 bases from J, with 12 bases between. Germline V gene data show CDR1 as SGDLS and CDR2 as YYNGEE. There are 15 residues in the CDR3. The CDR3 region has the DNA TGTGCCAGCAGCGTTTGGGGGGGCGGCTACAATGAGCAGTTCTTC. Amino acid sequence: CASSVWGGGYNEQFF.

This chain links TRBV28 with TRBJ1-2; D remains ambiguous. Deletions cut 3 bases from V and 4 bases from J, with 6 bases between. Germline CDR1 is MDHEN and CDR2 is SYDVKM. The length of the CDR3 is 12 residues. The CDR3 DNA follows: TGTGCCAGCAGTTTTGCCGGCTATGGCTACACCTTC. Residues: CASSFAGYGYTF.

V is TRBV6-2 or TRBV6-3 and J is TRBJ2-4; either TRBD1 or TRBD2 may supply D (5 bases each). This CDR3 is built from 16 residues. Germline V gene data show CDR1 as MNHEY and CDR2 as SVGEGT. With 0 bases removed from V and 3 bases from J, the gap between germline ends came to 12 bases. The CDR3 region is CASSYSIRGGKNIQYF. CDR3 DNA sequence: TGTGCCAGCAGTTACTCGATCCGTGGGGGCAAAAACATTCAGTACTTC.

The gene calls are TRBV18 and TRBJ1-6; D possibly corresponds to TRBD1 (6 bases). Germline V gene data show CDR1 as KGHSH and CDR2 as LQKENI. This CDR3 has 19 residues. V lost 4 bases to trimming and J lost 3 bases, with 22 bases between them. The DNA of the CDR3 is TGTGCCAGCTCACACCTCCTCCTCTTAGGACAGAACTATAATTCACCCCTCCACTTT. This sequence encodes CASSHLLLLGQNYNSPLHF.

The rearrangement joins TRBV7-3 to TRBJ1-1; 7 nucleotides line up with TRBD1. CDR3 size: 16 residues. Trimming took 1 base from V and 6 from J; bases not matched to a gene: 11. Germline CDR1 reads SGHTA; CDR2 reads FQGTGA. CDR3 sequence reads: CASSLSPRQGRAEAFF. In DNA, the CDR3 is TGTGCCAGCAGCTTAAGCCCCAGACAGGGAAGGGCTGAAGCTTTCTTT.

The chain has TRBV7-9 and TRBJ1-3; tentative D call: TRBD1 (6 bases). The CDR3 extends over 14 amino acids. The ends were cut back, 5 bases at V and 2 bases at J, with 10 bases in the middle. CDR1 is SEHNR, CDR2 FQNEAQ, per germline (reference sequence). The CDR3 bases are TGTGCCAGCAGCCCCACAGGGACTGGAAACACCATATATTTT. Translating gives CASSPTGTGNTIYF.

The chain employs TRBV4-1 and TRBJ2-3; the D gene is possibly TRBD1 (6 bases). The germline V gene has CDR1 MGHRA and CDR2 YSYEKL. The germline V and J ends were trimmed by 3 bases and 3 bases, with 10 bases remaining between them. There are 14 residues in the CDR3. Here the CDR3 reads CASSHGGATDTQYF. Written as DNA, the CDR3 is TGCGCCAGCAGCCATGGGGGCGCAACAGATACGCAGTATTTT.

This chain links TRBV10-3 with TRBJ1-5; D gene unclear. CDR1 ENHRY and CDR2 SYGVKD come from the germline V gene. Trimming stripped 6 bases from V and 4 bases from J, with 13 bases between. This CDR3 region has 14 residues. This CDR3 is CAISLSAVNQPQHF. Written as DNA, the CDR3 is TGTGCCATCAGCCTGTCAGCGGTAAATCAGCCCCAGCATTTT.

The rearrangement uses TRBV5-8 and TRBJ1-6, with D maybe TRBD1 (5 bases). Per germline, CDR1 SGHTS and CDR2 YDEGEE. The CDR3 is made up of 14 amino acids. The ends were cut back, 5 bases at V and 7 bases at J, with 13 bases in the middle. In DNA form, the CDR3 reads TGTGCCAGCAGGAGGGGCACCTGGAATTCACCCCTCCACTTT. Its protein product is CASRRGTWNSPLHF. Based on the CDR3 plus reference TRBV5-8 and TRBJ1-6, the full variable domain is EAGVTQSPTHLIKTRGQQATLRCSPISGHTSVYWYQQALGLGLQFLLWYDEGEERNRGNFPPRFSGRQFPNYSSELNVNALELEDSALYLCASRRGTWNSPLHFGNGTRLTVT.

The chain has TRBV9 and TRBJ1-1; unclear D gene. Germline V CDR1 and CDR2: SGDLS, YYNGEE. The CDR3 totals 13 residues. V was cut by 0 bases and J by 11 bases, with 14 bases left in between. Here the CDR3 reads CASSVDLASGAFF. Written as DNA, the CDR3 is TGTGCCAGCAGCGTAGACTTGGCGTCCGGGGCTTTCTTT.

This chain uses TRBV5-1 with TRBJ1-2; D gene ambiguous. Germline values: CDR1 SGHRS, CDR2 YFSETQ. This CDR3 contains 14 residues. V lost 2 bases and J lost 3, with 11 bases in between. The CDR3 DNA reads as TGCGCCAGCAGCTTTCTAGGGAAGGACTATGGCTACACCTTC. Its translation: CASSFLGKDYGYTF.

The V and J genes are TRBV28 and TRBJ1-3; D is possibly TRBD1 (6 bases). Germline values: CDR1 MDHEN, CDR2 SYDVKM. This CDR3 region has 15 residues. Trimming removed 6 bases at V and 4 bases at J, with 16 bases between. CDR3 protein: CASRSSGADGNTIYF. The CDR3 coding sequence is TGTGCCAGCAGGTCCTCAGGGGCGGACGGAAACACCATATATTTT.